This is a list of T cell receptor beta chains from one sample in a study of blood T cell repertoires in COVID-19. The assay was immunoSEQ multiplex PCR, and TCRdb's table has in-frame clones only and misses some. The profile covers 160,000 or so clones, with about 83% appearing a single time and 9% to 12% taken by the ten largest. Source material: peripheral blood. These receptors came from a woman in her sixties or seventies with COVID-19, enrolled during active disease. The CDR3 runs from the conserved cysteine through the conserved F or W. A D gene is named only where the DNA matches it firmly. Clone size appears in some rows only: once, few, many, or a class for an expanded clone.

clone_size j_call d_call v_call cdr3_length cdr3_nt cdr3_aa
NA TRBJ1-4 NA TRBV19 14 TGTGCCAGTAGAAGCGGGGACGGTGATGAAAAACTGTTTTTT CASRSGDGDEKLFF
NA TRBJ1-2 NA TRBV7-9 14 TGTGCCAGCAGCCCCGGCGGGGTAAACTATGGCTACACCTTC CASSPGGVNYGYTF
NA TRBJ2-3 TRBD2 TRBV18 15 TGTGCCAGCTCATCACTAGGGGAGGGTACAGATACGCAGTATTTT CASSSLGEGTDTQYF
once TRBJ1-1 TRBD1 TRBV5-6 13 TGTGCCAGCAGCCTCACAGGGGGCACTGAAGCTTTCTTT CASSLTGGTEAFF
NA TRBJ1-4 NA TRBV5-1 15 TGCGCCAGCAGCTTGTCGGACCAAGAGGGGGAAGAACTGTTTTTT CASSLSDQEGEELFF
NA TRBJ2-5 NA TRBV29-1 11 TGCAGCGTTCAGGAGGGAGAGACCCAGTACTTC CSVQEGETQYF
few TRBJ1-1 NA TRBV21-1 16 TGTGCCAGCAGCAAAGCGGATGGCGACAGCTGCACTGAAGCTTTCTTT CASSKADGDSCTEAFF
NA TRBJ1-1 TRBD1 TRBV28 14 TGTGCCAGCACCAGACAGGGTCGGAACACTGAAGCTTTCTTT CASTRQGRNTEAFF
NA TRBJ1-1 NA TRBV29-1 14 TGCAGCGTTGAGTGGTCAGGGGTGAACACTGAAGCTTTCTTT CSVEWSGVNTEAFF
NA TRBJ1-6 TRBD1 TRBV27 15 TGTGCCAGCAGTCCCCTTGACAGGGGCTATTCACCCCTCCACTTT CASSPLDRGYSPLHF
NA TRBJ1-5 TRBD1 TRBV28 19 TGTGCCAGCAGTTTTCCGCTGACAGGGACCATGGGGAGCAATCAGCCCCAGCATTTT CASSFPLTGTMGSNQPQHF
NA TRBJ2-7 NA TRBV24-1 14 TGTGCCACCAGTGATTATAGTTACCCCTACGAGCAGTACTTC CATSDYSYPYEQYF
NA TRBJ1-2 NA TRBV9 15 TGTGCCAGCAGCGTACAGGGGCAAGGGTTTGATGGCTACACCTTC CASSVQGQGFDGYTF
few TRBJ1-2 TRBD1 TRBV5-1 16 TGCGCCAGCAGCTTGGTGGGACAGGGGGCGTTCAATGGCTACACCTTC CASSLVGQGAFNGYTF
once TRBJ2-3 NA TRBV7-9 12 TGTGCCAGCAGCTTACTGACAGATACGCAGTATTTT CASSLLTDTQYF
NA TRBJ1-6 NA TRBV3-1/TRBV3-2 15 TGTGCCAGCAGCCAAGATTGGGCAGGGGATTCACCCCTCCACTTT CASSQDWAGDSPLHF
NA TRBJ1-4 NA TRBV6-5 11 TGTGCCAGCTCGCCCGCCGGAAAACTGTTTTTT CASSPAGKLFF
NA TRBJ2-1 TRBD2 TRBV30 17 TGTGCCTGGAGAGTGTACTGGGGGGGTCCGCTGGAAAATGAGCAGTTCTTC CAWRVYWGGPLENEQFF
NA TRBJ2-3 TRBD1 TRBV7-9 14 TGTGCCAGCAGCCGGGACAGTAGCACAGATACGCAGTATTTT CASSRDSSTDTQYF
NA TRBJ2-5 TRBD1 TRBV10-3 14 TGTGCCATCAGTCGGGACAGGGCGGCAGAGACCCAGTACTTC CAISRDRAAETQYF
NA TRBJ1-1 TRBD1 TRBV19 15 TGTGCCAGTAGGGACAGGGGACATCAGAACACTGAAGCTTTCTTT CASRDRGHQNTEAFF
NA TRBJ2-1 NA TRBV5-1 15 TGCGCCAGCAGCTTGAGGCAGGGGAGGGACAATGAGCAGTTCTTC CASSLRQGRDNEQFF
NA TRBJ2-1 NA TRBV18 16 TGTGCCAGCTCACCAGACCAAAGGGGTGATGCGAATGAGCAGTTCTTC CASSPDQRGDANEQFF
NA TRBJ2-7 TRBD2 TRBV27 15 TGTGCCACCAGAAAACTAGCGATGGTCTCCTACGAGCAGTACTTC CATRKLAMVSYEQYF
few TRBJ1-6 NA TRBV19 13 TGTGCCAGTAGTTCGGACAGAAATTCACCCCTCCACTTT CASSSDRNSPLHF
NA TRBJ2-7 TRBD1 TRBV10-3 11 TGTGCCACCTCGACAGGGGACGAGCAGTACTTC CATSTGDEQYF
NA TRBJ1-4 TRBD1 TRBV7-2 16 TGTGCCAGCAGCTTTCTCGGACAGGGACCTAATGAAAAACTGTTTTTT CASSFLGQGPNEKLFF
NA TRBJ1-2 NA TRBV9 14 TGTGCCAGCAGCCCCCGACAGGCCCAGGAGGGCTACACCTTC CASSPRQAQEGYTF